The rows below give T cell receptor beta chains drawn from one sample of a study of beta chain features in type 1 diabetes. The table came from immunoSEQ multiplex PCR; TCRdb's copy has only in-frame clones and leaves some out. The sample consists of 600,000 to 700,000 clones, around 15% of them appearing once. Sequences were obtained from naive CD4+ T cells from blood. These receptors came from a man aged 18 to 29 with type 1 diabetes. Both conserved end residues are part of each CDR3. The order of the fields is J gene, D gene, V gene, clone size, CDR3 DNA, CDR3 protein. A D gene is named only where the DNA matches it firmly. Clone size appears in some rows only: once, few, many, or a class for an expanded clone.

TRBJ2-7 NA TRBV7-9 few TGTGCCAGCAGCTTATGGCTTTCCCCTGAGTACTTC CASSLWLSPEYF
TRBJ1-2 NA TRBV25-1 few TGTGCCAGCAGTGATCGTCCGACAGGTTCTAATGGCTACACCTTC CASSDRPTGSNGYTF
TRBJ1-5 TRBD1 TRBV18 NA TGTGCCAGCTCACCACCGTCAGGGGGCTATAGCAATCAGCCCCAGCATTTT CASSPPSGGYSNQPQHF
TRBJ1-2 TRBD1 TRBV7-9 few TGTGCCAGCAGCTATCACCGGACAGGGGGCTACACCTTC CASSYHRTGGYTF
TRBJ1-4 NA TRBV7-8 NA TGTGCCAGCAGCTTACGGACTGTCGGTGTTGAAAAACTGTTTTTT CASSLRTVGVEKLFF
TRBJ2-7 NA TRBV30 few TGTGCCTGGAGTGTAAACTTCTACGAGCAGTACTTC CAWSVNFYEQYF
TRBJ1-2 NA TRBV29-1 NA TGCAGCGTTGATTCAACAGGGAACTATGGCTACACCTTC CSVDSTGNYGYTF
TRBJ2-5 NA TRBV2 few TGTGCCAGCACCACCCAAGAGACCCAGTACTTC CASTTQETQYF
TRBJ2-6 NA TRBV29-1 few TGCAGCGTCCACCCCGGGGGTAGTGGGGCCAACGTCCTGACTTTC CSVHPGGSGANVLTF
TRBJ1-1 NA TRBV7-3 few TGTGCCAGCAGCTTAAAAGGGGGTGAAGCTTTCTTT CASSLKGGEAFF
TRBJ1-2 NA TRBV29-1 NA TGCAGCGCAACAGGACAGCTCTCTAACTATGGCTACACCTTC CSATGQLSNYGYTF
TRBJ1-1 NA TRBV25-1 NA TGTGCCAGCAGAGGGAACACTGAAGCTTTCTTT CASRGNTEAFF
TRBJ2-3 TRBD1 TRBV5-6 NA TGTGCCAGCAGCCGGACAGGGCGCAGCACAGATACGCAGTATTTT CASSRTGRSTDTQYF
TRBJ2-7 NA TRBV5-6 few TGTGCCAGCAGCACGGGACACCGCTCCTACGAGCAGTACTTC CASSTGHRSYEQYF
TRBJ2-3 NA TRBV25-1 NA TGTGCCAGCAGTGAATATACGGGATCAAACACAGATACGCAGTATTTT CASSEYTGSNTDTQYF
TRBJ1-2 NA TRBV2 NA TGTGCCAGCACAGACCGTCGCCTGGATGGCTACACCTTC CASTDRRLDGYTF
TRBJ2-3 NA TRBV4-1 NA TGCGCCAGCAGCCAAGGAGTAGCGGAAGACACAGATACGCAGTATTTT CASSQGVAEDTDTQYF
TRBJ2-1 TRBD2 TRBV4-1 NA TGCGCCAGCAGCCAAAGCGGGGTCTACAATGAGCAGTTCTTC CASSQSGVYNEQFF
TRBJ1-1 NA TRBV5-1 NA TGCGCCAGCAGTTCTACGGGACGTATGAACACTGAAGCTTTCTTT CASSSTGRMNTEAFF
TRBJ2-3 NA TRBV5-4 few TGTGCCAGCAACACGGACTCCGTTACAGATACGCAGTATTTT CASNTDSVTDTQYF
TRBJ2-2 NA TRBV18 few TGTGCCAGCTCACTCGGACAGTACACCGGGGAGCTGTTTTTT CASSLGQYTGELFF
TRBJ1-5 TRBD1 TRBV7-9 few TGTGCCAGCAGGCGACAGGGGAGCAATCAGCCCCAGCATTTT CASRRQGSNQPQHF
TRBJ1-1 TRBD1 TRBV7-2 few TGTGCCAGCAGCCTCCGGGACAGGAGCACTGAAGCTTTCTTT CASSLRDRSTEAFF
TRBJ1-2 NA TRBV7-2 NA TGTGCCAGCAGCATTTACGCAGCTAACTATGGCTACACCTTC CASSIYAANYGYTF
TRBJ1-6 NA TRBV5-1 NA TGCGCCAGCAGGTGGGAAAACTATTCACCCCTCCACTTT CASRWENYSPLHF
TRBJ1-1 NA TRBV6-1 few TGTGCCAGCACCCAGGTGGTAAACCTGAACACTGAAGCTTTCTTT CASTQVVNLNTEAFF
TRBJ1-4 NA TRBV18 NA TGTGCCAGCTCACTATCAAAGTCTGCTGGTAATGAAAAACTGTTTTTT CASSLSKSAGNEKLFF
TRBJ2-7 NA TRBV30 NA TGTGCCTGGATCGGGGTAGGGTCCTACGAGCAGTACTTC CAWIGVGSYEQYF
TRBJ2-3 NA TRBV7-9 few TGTGCCAGCAGCGGGCATCCCAGACTAGTCGAAGATACGCAGTATTTT CASSGHPRLVEDTQYF
TRBJ2-1 NA TRBV14 NA TGTGCCAGCAGCCAATCGGCAAATGAGCAGTTCTTC CASSQSANEQFF
TRBJ1-5 TRBD1 TRBV4-1 NA TGCGCCAGCAGCCAATTCCGGGACAGAAGCAATCAGCCCCAGCATTTT CASSQFRDRSNQPQHF
TRBJ1-3 NA TRBV14 NA TGTGCCAGCAGCCAGGGTACTACTGGAAACACCATATATTTT CASSQGTTGNTIYF
TRBJ2-4 NA TRBV30 NA TGTGCCTGGAGTGTGGGGGTCTCTGGTGCCAAAAACATTCAGTACTTC CAWSVGVSGAKNIQYF
TRBJ1-2 NA TRBV30 NA TGTGCCTGGAGTCTTGGACAGCCGCCGGGTGGCTACACCTTC CAWSLGQPPGGYTF
TRBJ2-1 NA TRBV4-1 NA TGCGCCAGCAGCCAAGCGGACAGAAAGCAGTTCTTC CASSQADRKQFF
TRBJ1-1 NA TRBV10-3 NA TGTGCCATCACCAGGACAGACCGGACTGAAGCTTTCTTT CAITRTDRTEAFF
TRBJ1-1 NA TRBV6-5 NA TGTGCCAGCAGTTCGCAGACTGAAGCTTTCTTT CASSSQTEAFF
TRBJ2-1 NA TRBV9 few TGTGCCAGCAGCCCCCAGACAGGTTGGGGTGAGGAGCAGTTCTTC CASSPQTGWGEEQFF
TRBJ2-7 NA TRBV6-1 few TGTGCCAGCAGTGAAGAAAGGGACTGGAACGAGCAGTACTTC CASSEERDWNEQYF
TRBJ2-3 NA TRBV6-1 NA TGTGCCAGCATAGGGGGGCTGTTAAGCACAGATACGCAGTATTTT CASIGGLLSTDTQYF
TRBJ2-5 TRBD2 TRBV28 few TGTGCCAGTGGGACTAGCGGCTTCCAAGAGACCCAGTACTTC CASGTSGFQETQYF
TRBJ1-1 NA TRBV30 few TGTGCCTGGAGTAGGTTGGCCGCGGTAGCTTTCTTT CAWSRLAAVAFF
TRBJ1-1 NA TRBV19 NA TGTGCCAGTAGGTGGAACACTGAAGCTTTCTTT CASRWNTEAFF
TRBJ1-2 NA TRBV7-3 NA TGTGCCAGCAGCCCCCAGCAGGACTATGGCTACACCTTC CASSPQQDYGYTF
TRBJ1-2 TRBD1 TRBV6-1 NA TGTGCCAGCAGTGAATTAGACAGGGTAGTCTATGGCTACACCTTC CASSELDRVVYGYTF
TRBJ1-1 TRBD1 TRBV9 few TGTGCCAGCAGCACCCGGACAGGGGTTGACACTGAAGCTTTCTTT CASSTRTGVDTEAFF
TRBJ1-4 NA TRBV9 few TGTGCCAGCAGCGCGGGGACGGGCGCGGAAAAACTGTTTTTT CASSAGTGAEKLFF
TRBJ2-1 TRBD2 TRBV9 NA TGTGCCAGCAGCGTAGCCCTAGCGGGGGGGCAGAATGAGCAGTTCTTC CASSVALAGGQNEQFF
TRBJ2-2 NA TRBV7-3 few TGTGCCAGCAGCGTAAACGGGGTCGCGAACACCGGGGAGCTGTTTTTT CASSVNGVANTGELFF